This T cell receptor (beta chain) came from a study of T cells in Graves' hyperthyroidism and ophthalmopathy. From RNA transcripts, TCR beta CDR3 regions were amplified. A set of HTBI primers served as the primers for a first-round RT-PCR of the TCR CDR3. Using its own MiXCR run on the multiplex PCR reads, TCRdb lists one record per CDR3 protein. The sample carries 96,000 or so distinct CDR3 sequences, 51% recorded once. V gave up 8 bases and J gave up 5 bases; unmatched junction bases: 8. Germline V gene sequence: CDR1 DFQATT, CDR2 SNEGSKA (reference sequence). This CDR3 is 12 amino acids long. Sample: blood. The receptor comes from a woman between 35 and 50 years old with Graves' hyperthyroidism. The rearrangement joins TRBV20-1 to TRBJ2-5; 7 positions match TRBD1. CDR3 coding DNA: TGCAGTAGTACAGGGGATGGGGAGACCCAGTACTTC. Protein: CSSTGDGETQYF.